These 19 T cell receptor beta chains share one sample of origin, sequenced in a study of graft-versus-host responses after intestinal transplantation. The table came from immunoSEQ multiplex PCR; TCRdb's copy has only in-frame clones and leaves some out. The repertoire holds about 6,400 clones, about 24% seen once, with around 5.5% in the top ten. The material sequenced was alloreactive CD4+ T cells from a mixed lymphocyte reaction culture, taken before transplantation. The sample's subset: CFSE-low proliferating T cells sorted from approximately 6-day pre-transplant mixed lymphocyte reaction (GvH or HvG direction). Every receptor here comes from a human patient who was an organ donor for intestinal transplantation.

This clone qualifies as medium-sized. The chain employs TRBV19 and TRBJ2-3; a weak D match, TRBD2 (5 bases). The germline V gene has CDR1 LNHDA and CDR2 SQIVND (reference sequence). V lost 4 bases and J 6 bases, leaving 8 bases between the germline ends. The CDR3 contains 12 residues. The DNA for the CDR3 is TGTGCCAGTAGTACCCGGAGGGATACGCAGTATTTT. Protein product: CASSTRRDTQYF.

As for this clone: At one of its ends the junction is not consistent with the germline gene, which may arise from a read error. The chain couples TRBV5-3 to TRBJ2-5; D could derive from TRBD1 or TRBD2 (6 bases each). TRBV5-3 is an open reading frame, and its role is uncertain. This CDR3 has 15 residues. This chain's CDR3 is CASSLEGSGVETQYF. CDR3 DNA: TGTGCCAGCAGCTTGGAGGGGTCAGGGGTTGAGACCCAGTACTTC.

The CDR3 protein is CASSLGGLGEQFF. The DNA of the CDR3 is TGTGCCAGCAGCTTGGGTGGGTTGGGTGAGCAGTTCTTC. The chain combines TRBV5-8 with TRBJ2-1; no clear D gene. Germline CDR1 reads SGHTS; CDR2 reads YDEGEE. The CDR3 sequence is 13 residues long. Trimming stripped 0 bases from V and 9 bases from J, with 10 bases between. The whole variable domain, filled in from reference TRBV5-8 and TRBJ2-1, reads EAGVTQSPTHLIKTRGQQATLRCSPISGHTSVYWYQQALGLGLQFLLWYDEGEERNRGNFPPRFSGRQFPNYSSELNVNALELEDSALYLCASSLGGLGEQFFGPGTRLTVL.

Regarding this clone: One end of the junction is discordant with germline, which a read error may explain. Other nucleotide sequences from this sample produce the same CDR3. The rearrangement joins TRBV5-1 to TRBJ2-1; 8 bases are shared with TRBD2. Germline values: CDR1 SGHRS, CDR2 YFSETQ. This CDR3 is built from 16 residues. In DNA form, the CDR3 reads TGCGCCCGCAGCGTGGCCGGCCGGGGGGGCCCTTTTGAGCAGTTCTTC. It encodes CARSVAGRGGPFEQFF.

This clone was seen only a few times. This may stem from a read error, because a much larger clone lies one nucleotide away. As DNA, the CDR3 is TGTGCCAGCAATAGGAGCGGGGGTTCTGATGAAAAACTGTTTTTT. Translating gives CASNRSGGSDEKLFF. The genes are TRBV2 and TRBJ1-4; D is possibly TRBD1 (5 bases). CDR3 length equals 15 residues. CDR1 SNHLY and CDR2 FYNNEI come from the germline V gene. V gave up 7 bases and J gave up 6 bases, with 18 bases separating them.

This chain links TRBV20-1 with TRBJ2-4; D remains ambiguous. CDR1 and CDR2 (germline): DFQATT, SNEGSKA (reference sequence). The CDR3 totals 11 residues. V lost 0 bases, J lost 13 bases, and 10 bases lay in between. Here the CDR3 reads CSARDGQSQYF. In DNA, the CDR3 is TGCAGTGCTAGAGATGGCCAGTCGCAGTACTTC.

By share of the sample, this clone is medium-sized. V is TRBV5-4 and J is TRBJ2-2; D not resolved. The CDR3 is 16 residues long. The ends were cut back, 4 bases at V and 0 bases at J, with 13 bases in the middle. Germline-derived CDR1 and CDR2 are SGHNT and YYREEE (reference sequence). The CDR3 protein is CASSLRLFANTGELFF. The CDR3 DNA reads TGTGCCAGCAGCCTGAGGTTGTTCGCGAACACCGGGGAGCTGTTTTTT.

The chain combines TRBV30 with TRBJ1-1; D unclear. CDR1 is GTSNPN and CDR2 is SVGIG in the germline V gene (reference sequence). V was clipped by 2 bases and J by 3 bases, with 13 bases between them. This CDR3 has 14 residues. The CDR3 reads CAWSPRYMDTEAFF. The CDR3 DNA reads TGTGCCTGGAGTCCCCGATACATGGACACTGAAGCTTTCTTT.

This clone ranks as medium-sized. This chain joins TRBV19 and TRBJ1-4; no clear D gene. V was clipped by 3 bases and J by 8 bases, with 16 bases between them. The CDR3 contains 15 residues. Germline values: CDR1 LNHDA, CDR2 SQIVND (reference sequence). CDR3 sequence: CASSIFEGVGEKLFF. In nucleotides, the CDR3 is TGTGCCAGTAGTATTTTCGAGGGAGTGGGGGAAAAACTGTTTTTT.

The genes are TRBV7-3 and TRBJ1-5; perhaps TRBD1 as D (5 bases). V lost 2 bases to trimming and J lost 7 bases, with 9 bases between them. The CDR3 loop spans 13 amino acids. Per the germline V gene, CDR1 is SGHTA and CDR2 is FQGTGA. Here the CDR3 DNA reads TGTGCCAGCAGCTTAGCCCGGGGGCAGCCCCAGCATTTT. Its translation: CASSLARGQPQHF.

The chain carries TRBV29-1 and TRBJ1-1, with D possibly TRBD1 on 6 matching bases. This CDR3 is 13 amino acids long. The ends were cut back, 4 bases at V and 1 base at J, with 10 bases in the middle. Germline V lookup: CDR1 SQVTM, CDR2 ANQGSEA. The CDR3 is CSVVGAANTEAFF. As DNA, the CDR3 is TGCAGCGTTGTGGGGGCAGCGAACACTGAAGCTTTCTTT.

This clone has just a few counts. This sequence joins TRBV7-2 and TRBJ1-1; 9 bases are shared with TRBD1. Trimming at V came to 8 bases and at J to 8 bases, leaving 15 bases not matched to a gene. Germline V gene sequence: CDR1 SGHTA, CDR2 FQGNSA. The CDR3 is 15 amino acids. CDR3 nucleotides: TGTGCCAGCCAAATTTTACCGGGACAGGGCTCAGAAGCTTTCTTT. Its translation: CASQILPGQGSEAFF. Looking up the rest from reference TRBV7-2 and TRBJ1-1 gives the full variable domain: GAGVSQSPSNKVTEKGKDVELRCDPISGHTALYWYRQSLGQGLEFLIYFQGNSAPDKSGLPSDRFSAERTGGSVSTLTIQRTQQEDSAVYLCASQILPGQGSEAFFGQGTRLTVV.

This sequence joins TRBV6-5 and TRBJ2-3; no definite D call. The V gene's germline CDR1 is MNHEY and CDR2 SVGAGI. Trimming left V 3 bases short and J 0 bases short, with 10 bases between. CDR3 length: 15 amino acids. CDR3: CASSYDLRSTDTQYF. CDR3 in DNA: TGTGCCAGCAGTTATGACCTCCGTAGCACAGATACGCAGTATTTT.

This chain joins TRBV7-2 and TRBJ2-1, with D perhaps matching TRBD2 (6 bases). Germline CDR1 is SGHTA and CDR2 is FQGNSA. V gave up 1 base and J gave up 4 bases, with 8 bases separating them. The CDR3 loop spans 14 amino acids. This chain's CDR3 is CASSLGGKYNEQFF. As DNA, the CDR3 is TGTGCCAGCAGCTTAGGCGGGAAGTACAATGAGCAGTTCTTC.

Within the sample, this clone is medium-sized. The CDR3 spells CASSLSLGNEQFF. The DNA of the CDR3 is TGCGCCAGCAGCCTTAGTCTGGGGAATGAGCAGTTCTTC. V is TRBV4-3 and J is TRBJ2-1; the D is unclear. The V end was cut by 4 bases, the J end by 7 bases, with 11 bases between. Germline loops: CDR1 LGHNA, CDR2 YSLEER. This CDR3 is 13 amino acids long.

The J gene is TRBJ2-3, the V gene TRBV6-5; D remains unclear. The germline V gene encodes CDR1 MNHEY and CDR2 SVGAGI. CDR3 length: 15 amino acids. V shed 7 bases and J shed 1 base, with 15 bases lying between them. In DNA, the CDR3 is TGTGCCAGCACCCGGGTCTACTCCCGCACAGATACGCAGTATTTT. Translation gives CASTRVYSRTDTQYF.

The CDR3 region is CASSFAYTLESSYEQYF. The DNA for the CDR3 is TGTGCCAGCAGCTTCGCATACACATTGGAAAGCTCCTACGAGCAGTACTTC. This rearrangement joins TRBV7-6 to TRBJ2-7; unclear D gene. Germline CDR1 and CDR2: SGHVS and FNYEAQ. The V end lost 3 bases, the J end lost 0 bases, and 18 bases lay between the germline ends. The CDR3 runs to 17 residues.

This clone was counted only a few times. The genes are TRBV6-5 and TRBJ2-6; D gene uncertain. The ends were cut back, 4 bases at V and 0 bases at J, with 10 bases in the middle. The CDR3 consists of 16 residues. Germline loops: CDR1 MNHEY, CDR2 SVGAGI. The CDR3 bases are TGTGCCAGCAGTTCCGTCTACTTCTCTGGGGCCAACGTCCTGACTTTC. Amino acid sequence: CASSSVYFSGANVLTF.

This clone ranks as medium-sized. The chain couples TRBV18 to TRBJ2-5; D remains ambiguous. Germline CDR1 and CDR2: KGHSH and LQKENI. V gave up 2 bases and J gave up 4 bases, with 8 bases separating them. There are 13 residues in the CDR3. The CDR3 nucleotides read TGTGCCAGCTCACCAAATCACGGAGAGACCCAGTACTTC. It translates to CASSPNHGETQYF.